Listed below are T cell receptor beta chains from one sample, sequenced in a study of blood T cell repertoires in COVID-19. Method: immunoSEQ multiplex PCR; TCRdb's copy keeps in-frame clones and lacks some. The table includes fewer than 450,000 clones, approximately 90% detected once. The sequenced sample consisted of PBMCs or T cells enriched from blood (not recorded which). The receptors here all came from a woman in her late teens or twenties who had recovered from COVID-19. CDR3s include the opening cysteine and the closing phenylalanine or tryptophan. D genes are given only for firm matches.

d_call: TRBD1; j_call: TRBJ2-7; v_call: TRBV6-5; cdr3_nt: TGTGCCAGCAGCAAAGACAGGGGGAACACCTACGAGCAGTACTTC; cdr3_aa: CASSKDRGNTYEQYF
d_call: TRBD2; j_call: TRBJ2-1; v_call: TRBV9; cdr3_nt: TGTGCCAGCAGCCTACTAGCGGGGGGCTACAATGAGCAGTTCTTC; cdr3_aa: CASSLLAGGYNEQFF
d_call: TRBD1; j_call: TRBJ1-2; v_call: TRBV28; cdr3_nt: TGTGCCAGCATTCCGGGACAGAAAGTATATGGCTACACCTTC; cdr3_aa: CASIPGQKVYGYTF
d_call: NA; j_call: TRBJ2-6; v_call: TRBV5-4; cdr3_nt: TGTGCCAGCACCGGGGGTGCCAACGTCCTGACTTTC; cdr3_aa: CASTGGANVLTF
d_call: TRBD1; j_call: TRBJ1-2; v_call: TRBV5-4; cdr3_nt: TGTGCCAGCAGTCTGGACAGGGGGGCCTATGGCTACACCTTC; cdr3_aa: CASSLDRGAYGYTF
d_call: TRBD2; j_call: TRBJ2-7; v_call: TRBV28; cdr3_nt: TGTGCCAGCATGGGGGCATATAAGAGCGGGGGGCCGTTCTACGAGCAGTACTTC; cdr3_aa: CASMGAYKSGGPFYEQYF
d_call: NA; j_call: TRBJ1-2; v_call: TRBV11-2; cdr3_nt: TGTGCCAGCAGCTTGGGCGCCTACTATGGCTACACCTTC; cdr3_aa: CASSLGAYYGYTF
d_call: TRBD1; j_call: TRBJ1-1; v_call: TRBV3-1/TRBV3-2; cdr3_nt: TGTGCCAGCAGCCAAGGACAGGGGTTTACTGAAGCTTTCTTT; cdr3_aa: CASSQGQGFTEAFF
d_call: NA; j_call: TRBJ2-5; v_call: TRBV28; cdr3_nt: TGTGCCAGCGCCTTTGCCTGGAGGACCCAGTACTTC; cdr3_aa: CASAFAWRTQYF
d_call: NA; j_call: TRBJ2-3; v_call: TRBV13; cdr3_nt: TGTGCCAGCAGCTCTAGGACTAGCACAGATACGCAGTATTTT; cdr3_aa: CASSSRTSTDTQYF
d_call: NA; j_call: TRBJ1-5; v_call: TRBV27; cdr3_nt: TGTGCCAGCAGTTTAGGAGGGGACAGCAATCAGCCCCAGCATTTT; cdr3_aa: CASSLGGDSNQPQHF
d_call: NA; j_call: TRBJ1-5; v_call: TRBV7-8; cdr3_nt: TGTGCCAGCAGCTTACTTCCCGGGCCTCCGGCGGGGCAGCCCCAGCATTTT; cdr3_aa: CASSLLPGPPAGQPQHF
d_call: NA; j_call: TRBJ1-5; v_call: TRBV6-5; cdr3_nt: TGTGCCAGCACCCTTGGGGGGGCGAGTCAGCCCCAGCATTTT; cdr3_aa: CASTLGGASQPQHF
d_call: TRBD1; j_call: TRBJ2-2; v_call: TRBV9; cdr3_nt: TGTGCCAGCAGCCAGGGACAGAGGAACACCGGGGAGCTGTTTTTT; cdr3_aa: CASSQGQRNTGELFF